The following is a TCR beta chain sequence with its context. Its antigen is still unknown. The source of the sample is a study of T cell responses to AZD1222 COVID-19 vaccine. About the study: The analysis combined second doses at about 4 or about 12 weeks.

Regarding the study as a whole: An increase in Spike-specific TCR breadth and depth was observed after two AZD1222 doses.

V was pared by 3 bases and J by 5 bases, with 12 bases of the junction left unmatched. This CDR3 region has 16 residues. Germline CDR1 and CDR2: SGHNT and YYREEE (reference sequence). Clones were read by immunoSEQ multiplex PCR, and TCRdb kept only the in-frame ones, dropping some. The sample comprises 75,000 to 90,000 clones, 78% of which are singletons, and approximately 21% rests with the top ten. The clonotype was recovered from an adult in good health. The sample was peripheral blood, taken on day 0 of AZD1222 vaccination. V gene TRBV5-4 combines with J gene TRBJ1-2, with 8 bases fitting TRBD1. DNA of the CDR3: TGTGCCAGCAGCTCCCTAGGCTCTGACAGGGGTTATGGCTACACCTTC. Protein sequence: CASSSLGSDRGYGYTF.